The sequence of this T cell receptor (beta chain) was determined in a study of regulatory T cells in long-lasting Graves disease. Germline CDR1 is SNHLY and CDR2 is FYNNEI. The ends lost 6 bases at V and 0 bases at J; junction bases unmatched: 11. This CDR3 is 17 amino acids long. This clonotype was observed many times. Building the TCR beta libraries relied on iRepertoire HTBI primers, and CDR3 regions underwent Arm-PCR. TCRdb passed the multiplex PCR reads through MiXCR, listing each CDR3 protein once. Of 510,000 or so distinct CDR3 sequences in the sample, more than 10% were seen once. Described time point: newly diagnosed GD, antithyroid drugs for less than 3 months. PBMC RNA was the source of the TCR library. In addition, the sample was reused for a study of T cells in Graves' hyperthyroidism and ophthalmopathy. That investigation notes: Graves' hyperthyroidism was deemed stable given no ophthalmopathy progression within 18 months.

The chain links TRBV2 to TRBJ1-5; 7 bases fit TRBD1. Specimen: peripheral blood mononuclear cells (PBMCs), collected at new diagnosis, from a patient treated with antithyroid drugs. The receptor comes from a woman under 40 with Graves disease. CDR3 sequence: CASSGQVGGYSNQPQHF. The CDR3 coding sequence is TGTGCCAGCAGCGGACAGGTCGGGGGTTATAGCAATCAGCCCCAGCATTTT.